Following are 28 T cell receptor beta chains from one sample sequenced in a study of TIL therapy for anti-PD-1-resistant metastatic lung cancer. The immunoSEQ assay was v3. Data came from immunoSEQ multiplex PCR; TCRdb stores just in-frame clones and leaves some out. The sample has approximately 50,000 clones, around three quarters seen once. Noted time point: pre-treatment sample, taken before nivolumab and TIL therapy. Specimen: blood, collected at baseline. These receptor sequences come from a man in his sixties or seventies with non-small cell lung cancer.

J is TRBJ2-7 and V is TRBV7-6, with D possibly TRBD2 on 5 matching bases. This CDR3 is built from 15 residues. The V and J ends lost 4 bases and 4 bases respectively, with 17 bases between them. Germline V lookup: CDR1 SGHVS, CDR2 FNYEAQ. CDR3 sequence: CASSSPSGTYYEQYF. The CDR3 nucleotides read TGTGCCAGCAGCTCTCCCTCGGGAACTTATTACGAGCAGTACTTC.

The genes are TRBV5-1 and TRBJ2-5; the D is unclear. The V end lost 7 bases, the J end lost 3 bases, and 19 bases lay between the germline ends. The CDR3 runs to 15 residues. From germline, CDR1 is SGHRS and CDR2 YFSETQ. The CDR3 nucleotides read TGCGCCAGCCACGCCGGGCCTACGATGAAAGAGACCCAGTACTTC. This translates into CASHAGPTMKETQYF. The full variable domain, rest sourced from reference TRBV5-1 and TRBJ2-5, is KAGVTQTPRYLIKTRGQQVTLSCSPISGHRSVSWYQQTPGQGLQFLFEYFSETQRNKGNFPGRFSGRQFSNSRSEMNVSTLELGDSALYLCASHAGPTMKETQYFGPGTRLLVL.

This chain links TRBV7-9 with TRBJ2-2; perhaps TRBD2 as D (5 bases). With 5 bases removed from V and 0 bases from J, the gap between germline ends came to 13 bases. The CDR3 has 16 amino acids. The germline V gene encodes CDR1 SEHNR and CDR2 FQNEAQ (reference sequence). The DNA of the CDR3 is TGTGCCAGCAGCCGTAGGGAGCAGACGAACACCGGGGAGCTGTTTTTT. It encodes CASSRREQTNTGELFF. Combining the CDR3 with reference TRBV7-9 and TRBJ2-2 gives the whole variable domain DTGVSQNPRHKITKRGQNVTFRCDPISEHNRLYWYRQTLGQGPEFLTYFQNEAQLEKSRLLSDRFSAERPKGSFSTLEIQRTEQGDSAMYLCASSRREQTNTGELFFGEGSRLTVL.

This chain links TRBV5-1 with TRBJ2-3, with TRBD2 matching 10 bases. J lost 4 bases, V lost 3 bases, and 11 bases had no gene match. The CDR3 extends over 17 amino acids. CDR1 and CDR2 from the germline V gene are SGHRS and YFSETQ. CDR3: CASSSGRGAGGADTQYF. In DNA, the CDR3 is TGCGCCAGCAGCTCCGGCCGGGGAGCGGGAGGGGCAGATACGCAGTATTTT.

The chain recombines TRBV15 with TRBJ2-3; 9 positions match TRBD2. After removal of 1 base from V and 1 base from J, the junction contained 6 bases not matched to a gene. Germline values: CDR1 LNHNV, CDR2 YYDKDF (reference sequence). CDR3 length: 17 amino acids. The CDR3 DNA reads as TGTGCCACCAGCAGAGCCCTGTCTAGCGGGGGCACAGATACGCAGTATTTT. Its translation is CATSRALSSGGTDTQYF. Supplemented by reference TRBV15 and TRBJ2-3, the full variable domain reads DAMVIQNPRYQVTQFGKPVTLSCSQTLNHNVMYWYQQKSSQAPKLLFHYYDKDFNNEADTPDNFQSRRPNTSFCFLDIRSPGLGDTAMYLCATSRALSSGGTDTQYFGPGTRLTVL.

The chain is built from TRBV9 and TRBJ2-7; 7 nucleotides agree with TRBD2. This CDR3 has 15 amino acids. Germline V gene sequence: CDR1 SGDLS, CDR2 YYNGEE. V trimming: 0 bases; J trimming: 4 bases; junction bases outside the gene matches: 7. CDR3 sequence reads: CASSVGSGDYYEQYF. The CDR3 nucleotides read TGTGCCAGCAGCGTAGGCTCGGGGGACTATTACGAGCAGTACTTC.

The chain combines TRBV27 with TRBJ2-6; D is undetermined. Germline CDR1 MNHEY, CDR2 SMNVEV (reference sequence). This CDR3 has 15 residues. V dropped 3 bases and J dropped 2 bases, with 8 bases sitting between them. CDR3 amino acids: CASSFLGTGANVLTF. In nucleotides, the CDR3 is TGTGCCAGCAGTTTTTTGGGAACTGGGGCCAACGTCCTGACTTTC.

There are a few counts of this clone. The CDR3 here is CASSPSANSYEQYF. As DNA, the CDR3 is TGTGCCAGCAGCCCTAGCGCGAACTCCTACGAGCAGTACTTC. The chain couples TRBV11-2 to TRBJ2-7; the D gene is possibly TRBD2 (6 bases). V lost 5 bases and J lost 0, with 11 bases in between. CDR1 is SGHAT and CDR2 is FQNNGV in the germline V gene. The CDR3 loop spans 14 amino acids.

The chain uses TRBV5-6 and TRBJ2-7, with D possibly being TRBD1 (5 bases). The germline V gene has CDR1 SGHDT and CDR2 YYEEEE. The V end was cut by 3 bases, the J end by 4 bases, with 14 bases between. The CDR3 loop spans 14 amino acids. This CDR3 is CASSSRQNGYEQYF. Written as DNA, the CDR3 is TGTGCCAGCAGCTCCCGACAGAATGGGTACGAGCAGTACTTC.

The rearrangement links TRBV28 to TRBJ1-5, with D possibly being TRBD1 (6 bases). Germline lookup yields CDR1 MDHEN and CDR2 SYDVKM. CDR3 length: 14 residues. Trimming took 2 bases from V and 7 from J, leaving 12 bases between them. The CDR3 loop is CASSLLTGQQPQHF. The CDR3 DNA sequence: TGTGCCAGCAGTTTACTAACAGGGCAACAGCCCCAGCATTTT.

The V and J genes are TRBV7-9 and TRBJ2-5; D might be TRBD2 (5 bases). V was shortened by 5 bases and J by 5 bases, with 18 bases between the two germline ends. CDR1 is SEHNR, CDR2 FQNEAQ, per germline (reference sequence). The CDR3 consists of 15 residues. The CDR3, as DNA: TGTGCCAGCAGCCCGACCCTAGTAGAGCGGGAGACCCAGTACTTC. It is translated as CASSPTLVERETQYF. Drawing the rest from reference TRBV7-9 and TRBJ2-5, the complete variable domain is DTGVSQNPRHKITKRGQNVTFRCDPISEHNRLYWYRQTLGQGPEFLTYFQNEAQLEKSRLLSDRFSAERPKGSFSTLEIQRTEQGDSAMYLCASSPTLVERETQYFGPGTRLLVL.

The chain recombines TRBV30 with TRBJ2-5; D unclear. Trimming took off 1 base at V and 5 bases at J, with 8 bases between the two ends. CDR1 is GTSNPN and CDR2 is SVGIG in the germline V gene (reference sequence). The CDR3 loop spans 12 amino acids. The CDR3 loop reads CAWSEEMETQYF. In DNA, the CDR3 is TGTGCCTGGAGTGAGGAGATGGAGACCCAGTACTTC.

This sequence joins TRBV2 and TRBJ2-5; D unclear. The CDR3 is 13 residues long. Germline CDR1 SNHLY, CDR2 FYNNEI. Trimming left V 5 bases short and J 0 bases short, with 7 bases between. This chain's CDR3 is CASSISYQETQYF. DNA of the CDR3: TGTGCCAGCAGTATAAGCTACCAAGAGACCCAGTACTTC.

This clone was seen only a few times. CDR3 bases: TGTGCCAGCAGCTTGGGGGCTGTGAACACTGAAGCTTTCTTT. Translation gives CASSLGAVNTEAFF. The J gene is TRBJ1-1, the V gene TRBV7-8; TRBD1 is a possible D gene (6 bases). CDR3 length: 14 residues. In germline, CDR1 is SGHVS, CDR2 FQNEAQ. V lost 3 bases to trimming and J lost 0 bases, with 8 bases between them.

The chain links TRBV5-1 to TRBJ1-1, with D unresolved. Trimming removed 6 bases from V and 4 bases from J, with 7 bases in between. The germline CDR1 and CDR2 sequences are SGHRS and YFSETQ. The CDR3 runs to 11 residues. This CDR3 reads CASNEGTEAFF. DNA for the CDR3: TGCGCCAGCAACGAGGGCACTGAAGCTTTCTTT.

The CDR3 sequence is CASSLQGTNTEAFF. The CDR3 bases are TGCGCCAGCAGCTTACAGGGTACGAACACTGAAGCTTTCTTT. The V gene is TRBV5-1, the J gene TRBJ1-1; perhaps TRBD1 as D (6 bases). V was clipped by 2 bases and J by 1 base, with 9 bases between them. The length of the CDR3 is 14 residues. Germline V lookup: CDR1 SGHRS, CDR2 YFSETQ.

The chain couples TRBV18 to TRBJ2-3; D possibly corresponds to TRBD2 (5 bases). V was shortened by 3 bases and J by 3 bases, with 13 bases between the two germline ends. This CDR3 spans 15 amino acids. The germline V gene encodes CDR1 KGHSH and CDR2 LQKENI. The CDR3 protein is CASSPRGSLTDTQYF. The CDR3 region has the DNA TGTGCCAGCTCACCTCGGGGTAGTCTTACAGATACGCAGTATTTT.

The chain has TRBV5-1 and TRBJ1-1, with TRBD1 matching over 12 bases. Losses at the gene ends were 4 bases for V and 8 bases for J; bases not matched to a gene: 6. Germline CDR1 is SGHRS and CDR2 is YFSETQ. This CDR3 contains 14 residues. The CDR3 bases are TGCGCCAGCAGCACCTCCGGGACAGGGGGCGAAGCTTTCTTT. Protein sequence: CASSTSGTGGEAFF.

The rearrangement joins TRBV7-2 to TRBJ2-1, with D tentatively TRBD2 (6 bases). Germline V gene data show CDR1 as SGHTA and CDR2 as FQGNSA. Trimming removed 5 bases from V and 7 bases from J, with 15 bases in between. The CDR3 loop spans 14 amino acids. As DNA, the CDR3 is TGTGCCAGCAGCGCGGGACTGAGGGGTAATGAGCAGTTCTTC. Amino acids: CASSAGLRGNEQFF.

The chain carries TRBV9 and TRBJ2-1, with 7 bases fitting TRBD2. Germline CDR1 SGDLS, CDR2 YYNGEE. V gave up 0 bases and J gave up 4 bases; unmatched junction bases: 4. CDR3 length: 15 residues. In DNA form, the CDR3 reads TGTGCCAGCAGCGTAGGCGGGAGAGGGTACAATGAGCAGTTCTTC. Its protein is CASSVGGRGYNEQFF.

V is TRBV29-1 and J is TRBJ2-5; 7 bases fit TRBD2. The CDR3 loop spans 14 amino acids. Unmatched junction bases numbered 15, after V lost 8 bases and J lost 6 bases. Germline V CDR1 and CDR2: SQVTM, ANQGSEA. This CDR3 reads CSPDLRENWKTQYF. CDR3 DNA sequence: TGCAGCCCGGATCTGCGGGAGAACTGGAAGACCCAGTACTTC.

The rearrangement joins TRBV5-1 to TRBJ1-1, with D perhaps TRBD1 (6 bases). Trimming took 4 bases from V and 4 from J, leaving 17 bases between them. Per germline, CDR1 SGHRS and CDR2 YFSETQ. CDR3 length: 15 residues. This chain's CDR3 is CASSPDRSLSTEAFF. The CDR3 DNA is TGCGCCAGCAGCCCCGACAGGTCTCTGAGCACTGAAGCTTTCTTT.

This chain connects TRBV5-6 to TRBJ2-7, with D unclear. CDR3 length: 12 residues. V was trimmed by 4 bases and J by 0 bases, leaving 5 bases between them. CDR1 is SGHDT, CDR2 YYEEEE, per germline. The CDR3 coding sequence is TGTGCCAGCAGCCTCAGCTCCTACGAGCAGTACTTC. Its translation is CASSLSSYEQYF.

V is TRBV7-2 and J is TRBJ2-4; weak D call: TRBD2 (6 bases). Germline CDR1 and CDR2: SGHTA and FQGNSA. The CDR3 is 16 residues long. V gave up 0 bases and J gave up 0 bases, with 9 bases separating them. The CDR3 nucleotides read TGTGCCAGCAGCTTAGCTGGAGGGTTAGCCAAAAACATTCAGTACTTC. Translating it yields CASSLAGGLAKNIQYF.

In its sample, this clone was seen once. The chain recombines TRBV6-1 with TRBJ1-4; D remains ambiguous. The germline CDR1 and CDR2 sequences are MNHNS and SASEGT. This CDR3 contains 15 residues. V was trimmed by 1 base and J by 0 bases, leaving 6 bases between them. The CDR3 loop reads CASSEGTATNEKLFF. Written as DNA, the CDR3 is TGTGCCAGCAGTGAAGGGACCGCAACTAATGAAAAACTGTTTTTT.

The rearrangement uses TRBV6-4 and TRBJ1-1, with D possibly matching TRBD1 (5 bases). This CDR3 has 14 residues. The germline V and J ends were trimmed by 0 bases and 4 bases, with 9 bases remaining between them. Germline V gives CDR1 MRHNA, CDR2 SNTAGT. The CDR3: CASSDSGPGTEAFF. In nucleotides, the CDR3 is TGTGCCAGCAGTGACTCGGGGCCTGGCACTGAAGCTTTCTTT.

This clone was recorded a few times. The genes are TRBV4-2 and TRBJ2-7; D is possibly TRBD1 or TRBD2 (5 bases each). This CDR3 has 15 residues. Germline values: CDR1 LGHNA, CDR2 YNFKEQ. Trimming cost V 5 bases and J 1 base, with 15 bases left between them. DNA of the CDR3: TGTGCCAGCAGCTCGTCCGGGACGGCTTCCTACGAGCAGTACTTC. It yields the protein CASSSSGTASYEQYF.

The chain has TRBV28 and TRBJ2-3; D is ambiguous. Germline-derived CDR1 and CDR2 are MDHEN and SYDVKM. The CDR3 has 15 residues. Trimming pared 2 bases from V and 2 bases from J, leaving 11 bases between. DNA for the CDR3: TGTGCCAGCAGTTTAAGCTTCGCGGACACAGATACGCAGTATTTT. This sequence encodes CASSLSFADTDTQYF.